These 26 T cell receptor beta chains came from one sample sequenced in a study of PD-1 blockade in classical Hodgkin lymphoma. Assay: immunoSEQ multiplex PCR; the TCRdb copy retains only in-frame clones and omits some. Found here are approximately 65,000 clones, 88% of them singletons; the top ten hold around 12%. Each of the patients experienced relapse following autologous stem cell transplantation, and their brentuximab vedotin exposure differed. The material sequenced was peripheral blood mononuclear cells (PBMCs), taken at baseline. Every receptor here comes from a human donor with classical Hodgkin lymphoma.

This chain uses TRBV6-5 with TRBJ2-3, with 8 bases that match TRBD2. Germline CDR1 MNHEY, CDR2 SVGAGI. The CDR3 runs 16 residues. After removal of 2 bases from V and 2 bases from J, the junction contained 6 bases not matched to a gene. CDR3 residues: CASSYPRGAYTDTQYF. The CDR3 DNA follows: TGTGCCAGCAGTTACCCGCGGGGGGCCTACACAGATACGCAGTATTTT.

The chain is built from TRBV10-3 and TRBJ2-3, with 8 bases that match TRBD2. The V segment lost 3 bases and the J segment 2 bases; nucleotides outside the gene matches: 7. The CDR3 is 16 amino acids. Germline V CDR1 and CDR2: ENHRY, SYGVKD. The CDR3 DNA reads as TGTGCCATCAGTGAAGCTAGCGGGTTCTACACAGATACGCAGTATTTT. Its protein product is CAISEASGFYTDTQYF.

CDR3 residues: CSVVTGRTEAFF. The DNA for the CDR3 is TGCAGCGTTGTTACGGGGCGCACTGAAGCTTTCTTT. The chain links TRBV29-1 to TRBJ1-1; the D gene is possibly TRBD1 (5 bases). The V gene lost 4 bases and the J gene lost 4 bases, with 10 bases spanning the gap. Per the germline V gene, CDR1 is SQVTM and CDR2 is ANQGSEA. This CDR3 contains 12 residues.

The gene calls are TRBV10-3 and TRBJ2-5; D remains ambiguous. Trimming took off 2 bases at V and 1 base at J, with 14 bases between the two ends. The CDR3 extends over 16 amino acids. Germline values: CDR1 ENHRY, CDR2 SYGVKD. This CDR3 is CAISEDWGSGQETQYF. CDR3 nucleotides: TGTGCCATCAGTGAGGATTGGGGTAGTGGCCAAGAGACCCAGTACTTC.

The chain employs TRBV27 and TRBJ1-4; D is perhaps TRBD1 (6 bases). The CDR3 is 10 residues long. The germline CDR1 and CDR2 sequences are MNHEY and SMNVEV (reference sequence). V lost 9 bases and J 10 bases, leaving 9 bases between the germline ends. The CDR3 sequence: CARQGRKLFF. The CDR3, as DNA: TGTGCCAGACAGGGCCGAAAACTGTTTTTT.

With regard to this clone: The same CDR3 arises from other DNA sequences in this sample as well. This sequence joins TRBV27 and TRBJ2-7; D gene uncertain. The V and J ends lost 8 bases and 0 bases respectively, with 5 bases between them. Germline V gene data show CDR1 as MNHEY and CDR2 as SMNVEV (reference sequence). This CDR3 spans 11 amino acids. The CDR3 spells CASSSSYEQYF. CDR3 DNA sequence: TGTGCCAGCTCTAGCTCCTACGAGCAGTACTTC.

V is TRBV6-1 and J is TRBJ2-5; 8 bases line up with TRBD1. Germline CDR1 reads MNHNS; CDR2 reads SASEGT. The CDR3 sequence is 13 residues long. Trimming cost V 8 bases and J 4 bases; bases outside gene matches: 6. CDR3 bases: TGTGCCAGCTCCGGACAGGGTAGAGAGACCCAGTACTTC. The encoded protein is CASSGQGRETQYF.

The CDR3 nucleotides are TGTGCCGGGCGGGAAGTGGGGGTAGAGACCCAGTACTTC. Encoded protein: CAGREVGVETQYF. This chain links TRBV28 with TRBJ2-5; a possible D gene is TRBD2 (6 bases). This CDR3 comprises 13 residues. V lost 11 bases and J 4 bases, leaving 17 bases between the germline ends. Germline values: CDR1 MDHEN, CDR2 SYDVKM. Variable domain in full (rest from reference TRBV28 and TRBJ2-5): DVKVTQSSRYLVKRTGEKVFLECVQDMDHENMFWYRQDPGLGLRLIYFSYDVKMKEKGDIPEGYSVSREKKERFSLILESASTNQTSMYLCAGREVGVETQYFGPGTRLLVL.

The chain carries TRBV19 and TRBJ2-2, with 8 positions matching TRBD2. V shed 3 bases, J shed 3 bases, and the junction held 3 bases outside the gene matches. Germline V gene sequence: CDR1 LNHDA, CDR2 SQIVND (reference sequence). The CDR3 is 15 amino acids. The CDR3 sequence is CASSIRGGDTGELFF. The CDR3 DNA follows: TGTGCCAGTAGTATCCGGGGGGGAGACACCGGGGAGCTGTTTTTT.

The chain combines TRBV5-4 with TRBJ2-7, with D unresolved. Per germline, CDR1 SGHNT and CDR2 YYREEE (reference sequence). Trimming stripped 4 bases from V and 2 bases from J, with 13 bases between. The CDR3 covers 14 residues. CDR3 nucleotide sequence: TGTGCCAGCAGCCGGGCCGATCAACCCTACGAGCAGTACTTC. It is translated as CASSRADQPYEQYF.

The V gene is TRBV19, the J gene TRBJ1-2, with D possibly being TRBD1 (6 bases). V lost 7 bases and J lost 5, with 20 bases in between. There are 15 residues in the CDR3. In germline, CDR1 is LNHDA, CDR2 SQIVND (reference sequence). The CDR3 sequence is CASNYGGGARYGYTF. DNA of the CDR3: TGTGCCAGTAACTACGGTGGGGGGGCGCGTTATGGCTACACCTTC.

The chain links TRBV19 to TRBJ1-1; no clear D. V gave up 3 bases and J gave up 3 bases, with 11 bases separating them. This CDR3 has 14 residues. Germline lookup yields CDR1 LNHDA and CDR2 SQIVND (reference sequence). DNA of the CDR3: TGTGCCAGTAGTATTAGCAGAGGAGACACTGAAGCTTTCTTT. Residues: CASSISRGDTEAFF.

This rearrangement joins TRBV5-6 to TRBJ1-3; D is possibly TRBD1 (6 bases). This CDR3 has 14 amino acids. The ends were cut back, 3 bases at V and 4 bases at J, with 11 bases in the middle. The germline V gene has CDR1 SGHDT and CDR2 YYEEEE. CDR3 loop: CASSYTGPGNTIYF. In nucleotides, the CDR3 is TGTGCCAGCAGCTATACAGGGCCAGGAAACACCATATATTTT.

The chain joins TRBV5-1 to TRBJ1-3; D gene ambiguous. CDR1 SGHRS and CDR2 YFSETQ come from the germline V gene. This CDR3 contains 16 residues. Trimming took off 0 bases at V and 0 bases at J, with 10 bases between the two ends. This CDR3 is CASSLVDPNSGNTIYF. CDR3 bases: TGCGCCAGCAGCTTGGTTGACCCTAACTCTGGAAACACCATATATTTT.

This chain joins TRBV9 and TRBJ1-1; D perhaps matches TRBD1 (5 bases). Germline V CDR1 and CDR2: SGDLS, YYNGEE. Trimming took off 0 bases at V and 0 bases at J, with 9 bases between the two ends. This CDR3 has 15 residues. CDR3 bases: TGTGCCAGCAGCGTAGATTGGGGCTTGAACACTGAAGCTTTCTTT. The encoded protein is CASSVDWGLNTEAFF.

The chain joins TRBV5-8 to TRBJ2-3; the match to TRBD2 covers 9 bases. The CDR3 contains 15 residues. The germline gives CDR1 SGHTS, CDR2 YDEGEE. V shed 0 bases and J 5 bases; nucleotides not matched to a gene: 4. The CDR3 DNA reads TGTGCCAGCAGCTTGGGCGGGGGGGCCAGAGATACGCAGTATTTT. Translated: CASSLGGGARDTQYF. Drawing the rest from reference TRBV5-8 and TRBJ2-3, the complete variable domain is EAGVTQSPTHLIKTRGQQATLRCSPISGHTSVYWYQQALGLGLQFLLWYDEGEERNRGNFPPRFSGRQFPNYSSELNVNALELEDSALYLCASSLGGGARDTQYFGPGTRLTVL.

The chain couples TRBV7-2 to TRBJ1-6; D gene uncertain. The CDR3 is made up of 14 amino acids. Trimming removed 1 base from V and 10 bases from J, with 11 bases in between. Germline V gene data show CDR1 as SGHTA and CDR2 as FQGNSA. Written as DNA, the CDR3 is TGTGCCAGCAGCTTAGAGCCACAAGGATCACCCCTCCACTTT. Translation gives CASSLEPQGSPLHF.

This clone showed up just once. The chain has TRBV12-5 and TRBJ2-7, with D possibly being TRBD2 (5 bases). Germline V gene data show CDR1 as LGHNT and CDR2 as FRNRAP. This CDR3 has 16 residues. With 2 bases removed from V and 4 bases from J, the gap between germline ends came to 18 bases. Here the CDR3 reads CASGLPLTGMPYEQYF. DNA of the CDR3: TGTGCTAGTGGTTTGCCCCTAACCGGGATGCCTTACGAGCAGTACTTC.

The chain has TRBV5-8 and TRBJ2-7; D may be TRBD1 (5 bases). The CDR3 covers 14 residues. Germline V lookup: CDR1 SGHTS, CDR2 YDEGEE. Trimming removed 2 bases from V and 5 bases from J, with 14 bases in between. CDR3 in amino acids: CASSFDSNWDEQYF. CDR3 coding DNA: TGTGCCAGCAGCTTTGACAGTAACTGGGACGAGCAGTACTTC.

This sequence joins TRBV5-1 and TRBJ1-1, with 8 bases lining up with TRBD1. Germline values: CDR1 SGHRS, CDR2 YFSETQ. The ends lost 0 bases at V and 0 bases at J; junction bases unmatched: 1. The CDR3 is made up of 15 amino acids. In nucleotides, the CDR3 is TGCGCCAGCAGCTTGGGACAGGGGCTGAACACTGAAGCTTTCTTT. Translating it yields CASSLGQGLNTEAFF.

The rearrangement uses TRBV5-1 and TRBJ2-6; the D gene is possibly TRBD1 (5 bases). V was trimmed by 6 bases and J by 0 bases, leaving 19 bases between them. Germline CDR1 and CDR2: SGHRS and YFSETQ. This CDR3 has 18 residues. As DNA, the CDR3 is TGCGCCAGCACCCCTGAATTCTGGGGCGGCTCTGGGGCCAACGTCCTGACTTTC. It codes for CASTPEFWGGSGANVLTF.

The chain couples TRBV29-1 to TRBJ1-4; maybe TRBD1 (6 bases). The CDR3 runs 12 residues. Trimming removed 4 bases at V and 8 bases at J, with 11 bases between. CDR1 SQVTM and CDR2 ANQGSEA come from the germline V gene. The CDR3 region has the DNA TGCAGCGTTGCTACAGGGAAGGAAAAACTGTTTTTT. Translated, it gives CSVATGKEKLFF.

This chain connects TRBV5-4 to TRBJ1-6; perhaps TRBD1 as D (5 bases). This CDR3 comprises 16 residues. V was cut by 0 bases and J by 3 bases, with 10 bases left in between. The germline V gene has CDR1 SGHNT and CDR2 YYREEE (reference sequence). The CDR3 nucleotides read TGTGCCAGCAGCTTGGGCAGGGAAAACTATAATTCACCCCTCCACTTT. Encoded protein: CASSLGRENYNSPLHF.

CDR3 amino acids: CASNSKGGNTEAFF. In DNA, the CDR3 is TGTGCCAGCAACTCTAAGGGGGGGAACACTGAAGCTTTCTTT. This chain connects TRBV6-5 to TRBJ1-1; possibly TRBD1 for D (6 bases). The V and J ends lost 7 bases and 1 base respectively, with 13 bases between them. The CDR3 sequence is 14 residues long. Germline V lookup: CDR1 MNHEY, CDR2 SVGAGI.

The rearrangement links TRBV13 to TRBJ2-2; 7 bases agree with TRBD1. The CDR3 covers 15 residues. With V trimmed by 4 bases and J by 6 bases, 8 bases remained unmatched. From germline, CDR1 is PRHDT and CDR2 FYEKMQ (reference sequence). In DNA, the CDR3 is TGTGCCAGCAGCTCGACGTCACAGGGGTCCGGGGAGCTGTTTTTT. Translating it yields CASSSTSQGSGELFF. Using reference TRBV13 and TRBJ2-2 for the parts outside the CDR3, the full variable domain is AAGVIQSPRHLIKEKRETATLKCYPIPRHDTVYWYQQGPGQDPQFLISFYEKMQSDKGSIPDRFSAQQFSDYHSELNMSSLELGDSALYFCASSSTSQGSGELFFGEGSRLTVL.

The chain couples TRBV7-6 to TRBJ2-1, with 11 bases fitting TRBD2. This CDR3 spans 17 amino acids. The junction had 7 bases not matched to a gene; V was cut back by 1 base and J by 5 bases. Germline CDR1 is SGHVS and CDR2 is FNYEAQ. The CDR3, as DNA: TGTGCCAGCAGCTTAGGTAGCGGGGGGGCTGGGAACAATGAGCAGTTCTTC. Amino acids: CASSLGSGGAGNNEQFF.